One and the same sample provided the 30 T cell receptor beta chains below, sequenced in a study of neurological immune-mediated disorders. TCRdb redid the calling of the 5' RACE reads with MiXCR, one entry per CDR3 protein. Found here are roughly 20,000 distinct CDR3 sequences, roughly 17% of them singletons; the top ten hold around 7.5%. Material: CD8+ T cells from blood. The receptor source for this set is a woman aged 18 to 35 with multiple sclerosis.

This clonotype is medium-sized (0.01 to 0.1%) in the sample. The gene calls are TRBV10-3 and TRBJ2-4, with 8 bases aligning to TRBD2. CDR1 is ENHRY and CDR2 is SYGVKD in the germline V gene. The CDR3 consists of 17 residues. V was clipped by 5 bases and J by 0 bases; unmatched bases: 9. CDR3 nucleotide sequence: TGTGCCATCAGTCCGGTTGCGGGGGGCCTAGCCAAAAACATTCAGTACTTC. The encoded protein is CAISPVAGGLAKNIQYF.

The V gene is TRBV5-1, the J gene TRBJ1-2, with TRBD1 identical over 10 bases. Trimming removed 4 bases from V and 1 base from J; junction bases left unmatched: 10. Germline V gives CDR1 SGHRS, CDR2 YFSETQ. The CDR3 loop spans 17 amino acids. The CDR3 DNA reads as TGCGCCAGCAGCGGGGATCCCAGGACAGGGGGTAACTATGGCTACACCTTC. Translation: CASSGDPRTGGNYGYTF.

In this sample, this clonotype turned up many times. This rearrangement joins TRBV14 to TRBJ2-1, with 9 bases matching TRBD1. From germline, CDR1 is SGHDN and CDR2 FVKESK. V shed 2 bases, J shed 8 bases, and the junction held 4 bases outside the gene matches. The CDR3 is made up of 14 amino acids. CDR3 loop: CASSQRTGVDEQFF. The CDR3 DNA follows: TGTGCCAGCAGCCAAAGGACAGGGGTCGATGAGCAGTTCTTC.

This clonotype showed up just a few times. The rearrangement uses TRBV9 and TRBJ2-7; 10 bases are shared with TRBD2. The CDR3 consists of 13 residues. The germline CDR1 and CDR2 sequences are SGDLS and YYNGEE. After removal of 6 bases from V and 8 bases from J, the junction contained 8 bases not matched to a gene. In DNA form, the CDR3 reads TGTGCCAGCACTAGCGGGGGTTCGGGGCAGCAGTACTTC. It specifies CASTSGGSGQQYF.

This clonotype is deemed medium-sized. The chain has TRBV29-1 and TRBJ2-7; a weak D match, TRBD2 (6 bases). Germline values: CDR1 SQVTM, CDR2 ANQGSEA. The germline V and J ends were trimmed by 1 base and 7 bases, with 8 bases remaining between them. The CDR3 has 11 amino acids. CDR3 sequence: CSVEARGEQYV. CDR3 nucleotides: TGCAGCGTTGAAGCTCGGGGGGAGCAGTACGTC.

This clonotype was seen many times. The chain recombines TRBV27 with TRBJ1-1, with TRBD1 identical over 11 bases. This CDR3 has 15 amino acids. Looked up from germline, CDR1 is MNHEY and CDR2 is SMNVEV (reference sequence). With V trimmed by 5 bases and J by 5 bases, 7 bases remained unmatched. The CDR3 nucleotides are TGTGCCAGCAGTCTAAAGGGACAGGGGGTGACTGAAGCTTTCTTT. It is translated as CASSLKGQGVTEAFF.

The chain employs TRBV5-1 and TRBJ1-1; 9 bases fit TRBD1. This CDR3 is 14 amino acids long. CDR1 and CDR2 from the germline V gene are SGHRS and YFSETQ. V was pared by 6 bases and J by 2 bases, with 5 bases of the junction left unmatched. CDR3 region: CASTDRGYNTEAFF. The CDR3 nucleotides read TGCGCCAGCACCGACAGGGGGTATAACACTGAAGCTTTCTTT.

This clonotype was seen more than once but under ten times. The chain uses TRBV20-1 and TRBJ2-1; TRBD2 agrees at 9 bases. Germline V gives CDR1 DFQATT, CDR2 SNEGSKA (reference sequence). The CDR3 is 12 amino acids. The DNA for the CDR3 is TGCAGCCCGCAGCGGGAGGAGAATGAGCAGTTCTTC. Translation gives CSPQREENEQFF.

This clonotype was seen ten or more times. V and J are TRBV24-1 and TRBJ2-3; a weak D match, TRBD1 (5 bases). V was cut by 2 bases and J by 3 bases, with 17 bases left in between. The CDR3 covers 17 residues. The V gene's germline CDR1 is KGHDR and CDR2 SFDVKD. Here the CDR3 reads CATSDSEGGQGTDTQYF. CDR3 DNA: TGTGCCACCAGTGATTCAGAAGGCGGTCAGGGTACAGATACGCAGTATTTT.

This clonotype was detected ten times or more. V gene TRBV6-5 combines with J gene TRBJ2-7; D may be TRBD1 (6 bases). CDR3 length: 11 amino acids. Germline V lookup: CDR1 MNHEY, CDR2 SVGAGI. The germline V and J ends were trimmed by 3 bases and 7 bases, with 7 bases remaining between them. The CDR3 nucleotides are TGTGCCAGCAGTTATACAGGGGAGCAGTACTTC. As protein: CASSYTGEQYF.

This sequence joins TRBV20-1 and TRBJ1-6; unclear D gene. The V end was cut by 3 bases, the J end by 5 bases, with 11 bases between. This CDR3 is built from 14 residues. Germline V gene sequence: CDR1 DFQATT, CDR2 SNEGSKA (reference sequence). The CDR3 DNA is TGCAGTGCTAGGGGCGGCACAAATAATTCACCCCTCCACTTT. It encodes CSARGGTNNSPLHF.

This clonotype was observed at least ten times. V is TRBV7-8 and J is TRBJ2-1, with TRBD2 identical over 13 bases. V lost 3 bases to trimming and J lost 4 bases; unmatched junction nucleotides: 6. The CDR3 sequence is 17 residues long. Germline V gives CDR1 SGHVS, CDR2 FQNEAQ. DNA for the CDR3: TGTGCCAGCAGCTTGACTAGCGGGGGGACAAAGTACAATGAGCAGTTCTTC. This codes for CASSLTSGGTKYNEQFF. Full variable domain (remainder filled in from reference TRBV7-8 and TRBJ2-1): GAGVSQSPRYKVAKRGQDVALRCDPISGHVSLFWYQQALGQGPEFLTYFQNEAQLDKSGLPSDRFFAERPEGSVSTLKIQRTQQEDSAVYLCASSLTSGGTKYNEQFFGPGTRLTVL.

This clonotype was detected many times. The genes are TRBV7-9 and TRBJ2-7; the D gene is possibly TRBD1 (6 bases). V gave up 0 bases and J gave up 3 bases, with 6 bases separating them. Germline CDR1 reads SEHNR; CDR2 reads FQNEAQ (reference sequence). The CDR3 is made up of 13 amino acids. CDR3 nucleotide sequence: TGTGCCAGCAGCTTAGCGGACAGCTACGAGCAGTACGTC. Its protein product is CASSLADSYEQYV.

This clonotype was detected ten times or more. The chain carries TRBV6-2 or TRBV6-3 and TRBJ2-5; TRBD2 matches at 9 bases. V lost 6 bases to trimming and J lost 2 bases; unmatched junction nucleotides: 4. Germline V gene sequence: CDR1 MNHEY, CDR2 SVGEGT. This CDR3 spans 14 amino acids. CDR3 protein: CASRLSGRQETQYF. The CDR3 DNA follows: TGTGCCAGCAGACTTAGCGGGAGACAAGAGACCCAGTACTTC.

CDR3 sequence (DNA): TGCAGCCCCCGTCTAGGTTCGAGTGAGCAGTTCTTC. Translated: CSPRLGSSEQFF. This chain joins TRBV29-1 and TRBJ2-1; no definite D call. CDR1 and CDR2 from the germline V gene are SQVTM and ANQGSEA. This CDR3 spans 12 amino acids. Trimming shortened V by 8 bases and J by 9 bases, and 17 bases separated the two germline ends.

This clonotype was recorded at least ten times. The genes are TRBV12-3 or TRBV12-4 and TRBJ2-1; 9 nucleotides match TRBD2. Trimming took 1 base from V and 7 from J; bases not matched to a gene: 2. The CDR3 sequence is 14 residues long. The CDR3 loop reads CASSLGTSANEQFF. CDR3 DNA: TGTGCCAGCAGTTTAGGGACTAGCGCGAATGAGCAGTTCTTC.

This clonotype was picked up many times. The chain links TRBV12-3 or TRBV12-4 to TRBJ1-1; D not certain. The CDR3 is 12 amino acids. V was trimmed by 7 bases and J by 3 bases, leaving 9 bases between them. DNA for the CDR3: TGTGCCAGCAACCCGGAGGACACTGAAGCTTTCTTT. Translation: CASNPEDTEAFF.

There are many counts of this clonotype. The CDR3 sequence: CASSVEDSVLNAFF. In DNA, the CDR3 is TGTGCCAGCAGCGTAGAGGACAGTGTGCTGAATGCTTTCTTT. This chain links TRBV9 with TRBJ1-1; a weak D match, TRBD1 (6 bases). Per the germline V gene, CDR1 is SGDLS and CDR2 is YYNGEE. This CDR3 spans 14 amino acids. V was shortened by 0 bases and J by 11 bases, with 17 bases between the two germline ends.

This clonotype was seen repeatedly, ten times or more. This chain uses TRBV7-9 with TRBJ2-5, with 10 bases identical to TRBD1. The CDR3 is made up of 16 amino acids. Germline values: CDR1 SEHNR, CDR2 FQNEAQ (reference sequence). The V segment lost 4 bases and the J segment 0 bases; nucleotides outside the gene matches: 5. CDR3: CASSSWDRGYQETQYF. The CDR3 DNA reads as TGTGCCAGCAGCTCCTGGGACAGGGGATACCAAGAGACCCAGTACTTC.

This clonotype is judged medium-sized (0.01 to 0.1%). The chain is built from TRBV29-1 and TRBJ2-5, with TRBD1 identical over 7 bases. This CDR3 has 19 residues. V shed 0 bases and J 5 bases; nucleotides not matched to a gene: 21. Germline V gene lookup returns CDR1 SQVTM and CDR2 ANQGSEA. The CDR3 bases are TGCAGCGTTGAAGACCCCCGGGACAGTTCAAGAAGGGGGTTTGAGACCCAGTACTTC. Amino acids: CSVEDPRDSSRRGFETQYF.

By share, this clonotype ranks as medium-sized. The CDR3 nucleotides are TGTGCCATCACACCGAGGGGCCAGAAGGCAACTAATGAAAAACTGTTTTTT. Its translation is CAITPRGQKATNEKLFF. The chain employs TRBV10-3 and TRBJ1-4; D possibly corresponds to TRBD1 (5 bases). Trimming cost V 7 bases and J 0 bases, with 18 bases left between them. CDR1 is ENHRY and CDR2 is SYGVKD in the germline V gene. The CDR3 has 17 amino acids.

This rearrangement joins TRBV7-2 to TRBJ1-1; D is ambiguous. With 1 base removed from V and 2 bases from J, the gap between germline ends came to 11 bases. The germline CDR1 and CDR2 sequences are SGHTA and FQGNSA. The CDR3 covers 15 residues. The chain's CDR3 is CASSLDIGSNTEAFF. The CDR3 bases are TGTGCCAGCAGCTTAGATATAGGGAGCAACACTGAAGCTTTCTTT. The full variable domain, in which reference TRBV7-2 and TRBJ1-1 provide the parts outside the CDR3, is GAGVSQSPSNKVTEKGKDVELRCDPISGHTALYWYRQSLGQGLEFLIYFQGNSAPDKSGLPSDRFSAERTGGSVSTLTIQRTQQEDSAVYLCASSLDIGSNTEAFFGQGTRLTVV.

By share of the sample, this clonotype is medium-sized. The rearrangement uses TRBV29-1 and TRBJ2-5; tentative D call: TRBD2 (5 bases). Trimming stripped 5 bases from V and 2 bases from J, with 15 bases between. The germline CDR1 and CDR2 sequences are SQVTM and ANQGSEA. The CDR3 contains 14 residues. DNA for the CDR3: TGCAGCGTTCATACTAGAATTATACAAGAGACCCAGTACTTC. It is translated as CSVHTRIIQETQYF.

This clonotype was seen repeatedly, ten times or more. The chain joins TRBV12-3 or TRBV12-4 to TRBJ1-3; D remains ambiguous. Trimming cost V 8 bases and J 0 bases, with 14 bases left between them. The CDR3 runs 15 residues. The CDR3 here is CASDSDGYSGNTIYF. The CDR3, as DNA: TGTGCCAGCGATTCCGACGGTTACTCTGGAAACACCATATATTTT.

J is TRBJ2-2 and V is TRBV5-5; TRBD2 aligns across 10 bases. The CDR3 length is 13 residues. Germline CDR1 SGHKS, CDR2 YYEKEE (reference sequence). The CDR3 sequence is CATSGAGTGELFF. Here the CDR3 DNA reads TGTGCTACTAGCGGGGCCGGCACCGGGGAGCTGTTTTTT.

This clonotype was observed at least ten times. The chain combines TRBV12-3 or TRBV12-4 with TRBJ2-1; D call uncertain. The length of the CDR3 is 11 residues. The V end lost 5 bases, the J end lost 4 bases, and 3 bases lay between the germline ends. The CDR3 sequence is CASSDYNEQFF. CDR3 in DNA: TGTGCCAGCAGTGATTACAATGAGCAGTTCTTC.

This clonotype was seen repeatedly, ten times or more. The chain joins TRBV5-1 to TRBJ2-7; 7 nucleotides line up with TRBD2. Trimming at V came to 0 bases and at J to 0 bases, leaving 6 bases not matched to a gene. CDR3 size: 16 residues. CDR1 is SGHRS, CDR2 YFSETQ, per germline. The CDR3 sequence: CASSLGPGGTSYEQYF. Here the CDR3 DNA reads TGCGCCAGCAGCTTGGGGCCCGGGGGGACCTCCTACGAGCAGTACTTC.

This clonotype was picked up a small number of times. A clone one base away is much larger, so this may be a read error. This chain links TRBV7-9 with TRBJ2-5, with D possibly matching TRBD1 (5 bases). Germline V gene sequence: CDR1 SEHNR, CDR2 FQNEAQ (reference sequence). The CDR3 length is 14 residues. The CDR3 reads CASGFGQAQETQYF. CDR3 nucleotides: TGTGCCAGCGGCTTCGGACAAGCTCAAGAGACCCAGTACTTC.

At least ten counts were recorded for this clonotype. The chain links TRBV21-1 to TRBJ1-2. TRBV21-1 is classified as a pseudogene. The CDR3 contains 10 residues. The CDR3: CASSTIGYTF. The CDR3 DNA follows: TGTGCCAGCAGCACAATAGGCTACACCTTC.

This clonotype was detected many times. The V call is TRBV20-1, the J call TRBJ2-4; tentatively, D is TRBD1 or TRBD2 (5 bases each). The CDR3 has 13 residues. The germline V gene encodes CDR1 DFQATT and CDR2 SNEGSKA (reference sequence). Trimming stripped 1 base from V and 6 bases from J, with 10 bases between. As DNA, the CDR3 is TGCAGTGCTAGAGTCCCGAGGGGAAACATTCAGTACTTC. It encodes CSARVPRGNIQYF.